Listed below are T cell receptor beta chains from one sample, sequenced in a study of CD8+ T cells in alopecia areata. TCRdb keeps only in-frame clones here, not all; method: immunoSEQ multiplex PCR. The data contain under 130,000 clones, over 75% of them singletons. The material sequenced was CD8+ T cells sorted from blood, taken around week 31, from a patient treated with tofacitinib. Source of these receptors: a human donor with alopecia areata. CDR3s include the opening cysteine and the closing phenylalanine or tryptophan. The D gene is left open where the match is weak. Expanded clones get a size class; other rows say once, few or many, or leave the size out.

clone_size	v_call	j_call	d_call	cdr3_nt	cdr3_aa
.	TRBV29-1	TRBJ2-7	.	TGCAGCGTTGTGGCAGGGGCGGCGTACGAGCAGTACTTC	CSVVAGAAYEQYF
.	TRBV7-2	TRBJ2-2	.	TGTGCCAGCAGCCCACTGGGGGGCGAGAACACCGGGGAGCTGTTTTTT	CASSPLGGENTGELFF
.	TRBV6-5	TRBJ2-3	.	TGTGCCAGCAGACGGACAGACACAGATACGCAGTATTTT	CASRRTDTDTQYF
.	TRBV7-2	TRBJ1-6	.	TGTGCCAGCAGCTTACGACACCAGCCCTCCTATAATTCACCCCTCCACTTT	CASSLRHQPSYNSPLHF
.	TRBV7-9	TRBJ2-7	.	TGTGCCAGCAGCTGGGGTCTGGGACCCACTTCCAACGAGCAGTACTTC	CASSWGLGPTSNEQYF
medium-sized	TRBV7-9	TRBJ2-1	.	TGTGCCGAGGGGCCTAGCGACAATGAGCAGTTCTTC	CAEGPSDNEQFF
.	TRBV5-1	TRBJ2-1	.	TGCGCCAGCAGCTTTTATCCAGGGGACCATGAGCAGTTCTTC	CASSFYPGDHEQFF
.	TRBV12-5	TRBJ2-6	TRBD1	TGTGCTAGTGGTCGGGGACAGGGATTGAATTCTGGGGCCAACGTCCTGACTTTC	CASGRGQGLNSGANVLTF
.	TRBV29-1	TRBJ2-7	.	TGCAGCGTTGAAAGTACGGAGACCTACGAGCAGTACTTC	CSVESTETYEQYF
.	TRBV6-5	TRBJ2-3	.	TGTGCCAGCAGACCTTATCGGGGATCGACAGATACGCAGTATTTT	CASRPYRGSTDTQYF
.	TRBV10-3	TRBJ2-2	.	TGTGCCATCAGTGAGTCTGGCAGGGCGAGGACCGGGGAGCTGTTTTTT	CAISESGRARTGELFF
.	TRBV19	TRBJ2-3	.	TGTGCCACCGAGGGGCGGGGAGATACGCAGTATTTT	CATEGRGDTQYF
.	TRBV2	TRBJ2-7	.	TGTGCCAGCATGCTACCAGCAGGATCGGCAGGTCGCTCCTACGAGCAGTACTTC	CASMLPAGSAGRSYEQYF
.	TRBV29-1	TRBJ2-7	.	TGCAGCGTTGAAGATCGGAGATACGAGCAGTACTTC	CSVEDRRYEQYF
.	TRBV6-1	TRBJ2-1	TRBD2	TGTGCCAGCAGTCAAGGACTAGCGGGAACTATTAGGGACAATGAGCAGTTCTTC	CASSQGLAGTIRDNEQFF
once	TRBV25-1	TRBJ1-1	TRBD1	TGTGCCAGCAGGACAGGGGGTTTCACTGAAGCTTTCTTT	CASRTGGFTEAFF
.	TRBV4-1	TRBJ2-2	TRBD1	TGCGCCAGCAGCGGGGACAGGGGAAGAACCGGGGAGCTGTTTTTT	CASSGDRGRTGELFF
.	TRBV29-1	TRBJ1-2	.	TGCAGCGTTGAAGCGGGGGCTAGCTATGGCTACACCTTC	CSVEAGASYGYTF
few	TRBV10-3	TRBJ2-7	TRBD1	TGTGCCACCTTAGCGGACAGGGCGTACGAGCAGTACTTC	CATLADRAYEQYF
.	TRBV19	TRBJ1-5	TRBD1	TGTGCCAGTAGTATTCAGGGGGCTGAGCAGCCCCAGCATTTT	CASSIQGAEQPQHF
few	TRBV27	TRBJ1-1	.	TGTGCCAGCAGTTTATTTTCCGGGCTGAACACTGAAGCTTTCTTT	CASSLFSGLNTEAFF
.	TRBV27	TRBJ2-1	.	TGTGCCAGTAGGGCCTCCTACAATGAGCAGTTCTTC	CASRASYNEQFF
.	TRBV14	TRBJ2-2	.	TGTGCCAGCAGCCCCTTCGGCGGACAACCCCGATCGAACACCGGGGAGCTGTTTTTT	CASSPFGGQPRSNTGELFF
.	TRBV7-9	TRBJ2-1	.	TGTGCCAGCAGCATAGCCCCCCAAGGTTACAATGAGCAGTTCTTC	CASSIAPQGYNEQFF
few	TRBV7-8	TRBJ2-7	.	TGTGCCAGCAGCTTAGGGGACTACGAGCAGTACTTC	CASSLGDYEQYF
.	TRBV7-8	TRBJ2-1	.	TGTGCCAGCAGCTTAGTTGTCCTTGATAGGAATGAGCAGTTCTTC	CASSLVVLDRNEQFF
.	TRBV10-1	TRBJ2-7	.	TGCGCCAGCAGTGCGACCCTCTACGAGCAGTACTTC	CASSATLYEQYF
.	TRBV9	TRBJ2-7	.	TGTGCCAGCAGCGTAGAGGAGGGGTCCGAGCAGTACTTC	CASSVEEGSEQYF
once	TRBV7-9	TRBJ1-1	TRBD1	TGTGCCAGCAGCTCTGACAGGGACCGAGAAGCTTTCTTT	CASSSDRDREAFF
.	TRBV7-9	TRBJ2-1	TRBD2	TGTGCCAGCAGCTTAACCAGCGGGGGGGACAATGAGCAGTTCTTC	CASSLTSGGDNEQFF
.	TRBV29-1	TRBJ2-7	.	TGCAGCGTCACTATCTCCTACGAGCAGTACTTC	CSVTISYEQYF
.	TRBV5-1	TRBJ2-1	.	TGCGCCAGCAGCTTGGGACCCAATGAGCAGTTCTTC	CASSLGPNEQFF
.	TRBV27	TRBJ1-2	TRBD1	TGTGCCAGCAGTGCCGACAGGGGGCTGGATGGCTACACCTTC	CASSADRGLDGYTF
.	TRBV5-1	TRBJ1-5	.	TGCGCCAGCAGCTTGGGTCAGGGCTTAAATCAGCCCCAGCATTTT	CASSLGQGLNQPQHF
.	TRBV7-9	TRBJ2-7	TRBD1	TGTGCCAGCGCCCCCCTAGACAGGGAAAGAGCCTACGAGCAGTACTTC	CASAPLDRERAYEQYF
.	TRBV29-1	TRBJ2-1	.	TGCAGCGTTGAGGGTATCTACAATGAGCAGTTCTTC	CSVEGIYNEQFF
.	TRBV6-1	TRBJ1-5	.	TGTGCCAGCAGCATTGGGCCACGGTCCAATCAGCCCCAGCATTTT	CASSIGPRSNQPQHF
.	TRBV9	TRBJ2-5	.	TGTGCCAGCAGCAAAGGAGGGCTCCAAGAGACCCAGTACTTC	CASSKGGLQETQYF
few	TRBV19	TRBJ2-1	.	TGTGCCAGTAGTATTCAGGGTGGCGATGAGCAGTTCTTC	CASSIQGGDEQFF
.	TRBV7-7	TRBJ2-5	TRBD2	TGTGCTAGCAGCTTAGCAGGCGGGACTAGCGGGAGGGCCCTCCTCGGGGAGACCCAGTACTTC	CASSLAGGTSGRALLGETQYF
.	TRBV29-1	TRBJ2-7	.	TGCAGCGTTGCAGGGGTGACGGGCTACGAGCAGTACTTC	CSVAGVTGYEQYF
.	TRBV29-1	TRBJ2-3	TRBD1	TGCAGCGTTGAAGCCACAGGGGGCCTCACAGATACGCAGTATTTT	CSVEATGGLTDTQYF
.	TRBV13	TRBJ2-1	TRBD1	TGTGCCAGCAGCTCAGGAGGGACAGGGGGTACCTACAATGAGCAGTTCTTC	CASSSGGTGGTYNEQFF
.	TRBV6-5	TRBJ1-1	.	TGTGCCAGCAATCAGGCCCCAGGAGCTTTCTTT	CASNQAPGAFF
.	TRBV6-1	TRBJ1-4	.	TGTGCCAGCAGTCCACAGGACGAAGTTGAAAAACTGTTTTTT	CASSPQDEVEKLFF
.	TRBV4-2	TRBJ2-2	TRBD2	TGTGCCAGCAGCCAAGATAGCGGGCAGGACCTAGGTACCGGGGAGCTGTTTTTT	CASSQDSGQDLGTGELFF
.	TRBV27	TRBJ2-1	TRBD1	TGTGCCAGCAGGCCAGGGGACAGGGGGCTAAGGAATGAGCAGTTCTTC	CASRPGDRGLRNEQFF
.	TRBV29-1	TRBJ2-1	TRBD1	TGCAGCGTGACCGGGACAGGGGCCTACAATGAGCAGTTCTTC	CSVTGTGAYNEQFF
.	TRBV7-3	TRBJ2-3	.	TGTGCCAGCAGCTTAGACTACACAGATACGCAGTATTTT	CASSLDYTDTQYF
medium-sized	TRBV7-9	TRBJ2-1	.	TGTGCCAGCAGCTCTGAGGAATCCCCCTACAATGAGCAGTTCTTC	CASSSEESPYNEQFF
.	TRBV7-3	TRBJ2-7	TRBD2	TGTGCCAGCAGCTTAGCGGGGGGCCACGAGCAGTACTTC	CASSLAGGHEQYF
.	TRBV29-1	TRBJ2-3	.	TGCAGCGTTGAAGATCTGCCAGATACGCAGTATTTT	CSVEDLPDTQYF
once	TRBV5-1	TRBJ2-2	.	TGCGCCAGCAGCTTGGTCTTTGGGGAGCTGTTTTTT	CASSLVFGELFF
.	TRBV5-6	TRBJ1-5	.	TGTGCCAGCAGCCCGCAGGGTCAGCCCCAGCATTTT	CASSPQGQPQHF